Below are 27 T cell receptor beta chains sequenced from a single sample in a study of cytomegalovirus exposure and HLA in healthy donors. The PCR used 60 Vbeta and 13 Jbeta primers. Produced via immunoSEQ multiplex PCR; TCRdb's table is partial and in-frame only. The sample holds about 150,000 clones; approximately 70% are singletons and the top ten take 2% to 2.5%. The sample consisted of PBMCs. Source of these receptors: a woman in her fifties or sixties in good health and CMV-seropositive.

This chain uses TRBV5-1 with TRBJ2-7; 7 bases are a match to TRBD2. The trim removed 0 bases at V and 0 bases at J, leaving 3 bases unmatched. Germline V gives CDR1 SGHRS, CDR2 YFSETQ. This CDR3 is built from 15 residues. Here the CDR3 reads CASSLDPGGSYEQYF. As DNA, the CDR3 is TGCGCCAGCAGCTTGGACCCGGGAGGCTCCTACGAGCAGTACTTC.

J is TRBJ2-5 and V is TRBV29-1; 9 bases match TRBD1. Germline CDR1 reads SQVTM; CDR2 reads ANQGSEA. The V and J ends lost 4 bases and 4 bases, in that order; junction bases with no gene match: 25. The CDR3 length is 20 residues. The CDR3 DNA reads TGCAGCGTTGTGGAAGATTACCTCCTACGAGAACAGGGGGCTGGAGAGACCCAGTACTTC. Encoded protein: CSVVEDYLLREQGAGETQYF.

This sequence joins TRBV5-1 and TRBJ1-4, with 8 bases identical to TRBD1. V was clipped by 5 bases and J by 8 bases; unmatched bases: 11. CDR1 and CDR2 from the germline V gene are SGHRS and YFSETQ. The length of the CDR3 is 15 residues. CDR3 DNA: TGCGCCAGCAGTCCTTATACAGGGGGGGAAGAAAAACTGTTTTTT. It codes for CASSPYTGGEEKLFF.

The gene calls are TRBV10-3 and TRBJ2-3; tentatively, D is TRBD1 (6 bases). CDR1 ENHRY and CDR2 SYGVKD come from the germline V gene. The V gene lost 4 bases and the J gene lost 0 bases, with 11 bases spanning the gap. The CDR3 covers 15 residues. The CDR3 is CAISAGQLSTDTQYF. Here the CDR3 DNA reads TGTGCCATCAGTGCGGGACAACTTAGCACAGATACGCAGTATTTT.

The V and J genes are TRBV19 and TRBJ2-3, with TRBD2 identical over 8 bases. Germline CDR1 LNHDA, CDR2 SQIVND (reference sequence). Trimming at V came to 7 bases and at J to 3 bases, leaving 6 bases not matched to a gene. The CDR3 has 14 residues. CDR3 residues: CASTAAGVTDTQYF. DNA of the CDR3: TGTGCCAGTACCGCAGCGGGAGTGACAGATACGCAGTATTTT.

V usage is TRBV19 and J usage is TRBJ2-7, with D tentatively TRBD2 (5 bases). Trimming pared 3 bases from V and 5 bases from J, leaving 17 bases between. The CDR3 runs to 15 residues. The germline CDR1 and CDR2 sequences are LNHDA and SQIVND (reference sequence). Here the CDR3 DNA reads TGTGCCAGTAGTATCTTGGTCGGGCTAGCCCACGAGCAGTACTTC. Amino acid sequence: CASSILVGLAHEQYF.

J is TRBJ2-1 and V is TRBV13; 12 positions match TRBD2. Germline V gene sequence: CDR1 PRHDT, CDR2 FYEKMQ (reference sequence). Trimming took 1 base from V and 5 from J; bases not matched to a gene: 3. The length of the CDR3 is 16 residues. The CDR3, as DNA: TGTGCCAGCAGCTTAGTGACTAGCGGGGGTGACAATGAGCAGTTCTTC. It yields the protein CASSLVTSGGDNEQFF.

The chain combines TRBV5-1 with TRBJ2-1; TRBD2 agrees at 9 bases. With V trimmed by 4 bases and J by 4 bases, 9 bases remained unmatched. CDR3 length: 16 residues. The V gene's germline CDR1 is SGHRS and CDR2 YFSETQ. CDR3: CASSPGTSSIYNEQFF. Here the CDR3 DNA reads TGCGCCAGCAGCCCCGGGACTAGCAGTATTTACAATGAGCAGTTCTTC.

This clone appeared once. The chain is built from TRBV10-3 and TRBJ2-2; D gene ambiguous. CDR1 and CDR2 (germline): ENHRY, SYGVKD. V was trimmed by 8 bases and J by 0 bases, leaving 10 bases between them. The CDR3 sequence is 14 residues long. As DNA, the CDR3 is TGTGCCATCTCGAACTCCGCGAACACCGGGGAGCTGTTTTTT. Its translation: CAISNSANTGELFF.

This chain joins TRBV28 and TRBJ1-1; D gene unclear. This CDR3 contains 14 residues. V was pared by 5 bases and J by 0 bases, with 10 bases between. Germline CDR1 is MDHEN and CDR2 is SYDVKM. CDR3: CASSSQQMNTEAFF. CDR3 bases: TGTGCCAGCAGTAGTCAACAGATGAACACTGAAGCTTTCTTT.

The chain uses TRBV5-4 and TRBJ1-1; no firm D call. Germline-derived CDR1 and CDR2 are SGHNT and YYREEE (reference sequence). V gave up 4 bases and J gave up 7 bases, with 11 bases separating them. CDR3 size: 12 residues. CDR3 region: CASSNGPIEAFF. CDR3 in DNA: TGTGCCAGCAGCAATGGGCCTATTGAAGCTTTCTTT.

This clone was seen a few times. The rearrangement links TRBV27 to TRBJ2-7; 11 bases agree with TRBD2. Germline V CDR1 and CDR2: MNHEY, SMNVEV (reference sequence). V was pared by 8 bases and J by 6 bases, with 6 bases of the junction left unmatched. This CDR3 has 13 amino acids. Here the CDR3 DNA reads TGTGCCAGCGCACGGCTAGCGGGAGGCGAGCAGTACTTC. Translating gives CASARLAGGEQYF.

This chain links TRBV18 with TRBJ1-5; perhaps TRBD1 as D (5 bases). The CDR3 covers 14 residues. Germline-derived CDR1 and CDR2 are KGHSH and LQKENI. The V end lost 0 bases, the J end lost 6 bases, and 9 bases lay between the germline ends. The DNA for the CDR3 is TGTGCCAGCTCACCACCCGGGGGTGGTCAGCCCCAGCATTTT. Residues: CASSPPGGGQPQHF. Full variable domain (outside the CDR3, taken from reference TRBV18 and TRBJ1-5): NAGVMQNPRHLVRRRGQEARLRCSPMKGHSHVYWYRQLPEEGLKFMVYLQKENIIDESGMPKERFSAEFPKEGPSILRIQQVVRGDSAAYFCASSPPGGGQPQHFGDGTRLSIL.

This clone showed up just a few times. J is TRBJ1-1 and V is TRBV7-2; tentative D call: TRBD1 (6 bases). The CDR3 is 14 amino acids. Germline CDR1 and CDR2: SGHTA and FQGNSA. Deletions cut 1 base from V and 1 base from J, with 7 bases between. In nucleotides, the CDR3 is TGTGCCAGCAGCTTAGGGACAGAGAACACTGAAGCTTTCTTT. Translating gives CASSLGTENTEAFF. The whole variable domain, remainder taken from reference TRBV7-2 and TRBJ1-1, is GAGVSQSPSNKVTEKGKDVELRCDPISGHTALYWYRQSLGQGLEFLIYFQGNSAPDKSGLPSDRFSAERTGGSVSTLTIQRTQQEDSAVYLCASSLGTENTEAFFGQGTRLTVV.

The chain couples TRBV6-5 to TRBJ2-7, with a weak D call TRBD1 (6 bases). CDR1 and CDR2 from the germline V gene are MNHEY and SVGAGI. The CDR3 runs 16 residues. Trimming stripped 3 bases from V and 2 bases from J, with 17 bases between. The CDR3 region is CASSYLQQGRPYEQYF. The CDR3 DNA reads TGTGCCAGCAGTTATCTACAACAGGGAAGGCCCTACGAGCAGTACTTC.

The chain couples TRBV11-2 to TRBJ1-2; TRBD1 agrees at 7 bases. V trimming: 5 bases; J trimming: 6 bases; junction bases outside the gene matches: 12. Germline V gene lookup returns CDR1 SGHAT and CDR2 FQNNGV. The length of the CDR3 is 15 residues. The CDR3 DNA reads TGTGCCAGCAGCCCAGCGCGGGCAGGGGGGAATGGCTACACCTTC. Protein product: CASSPARAGGNGYTF.

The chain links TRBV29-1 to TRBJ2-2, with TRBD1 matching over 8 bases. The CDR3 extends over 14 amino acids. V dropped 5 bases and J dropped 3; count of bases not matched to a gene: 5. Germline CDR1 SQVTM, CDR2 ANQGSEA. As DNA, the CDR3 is TGCAGCGTTTGCCGGGACAGGCACACCGGGGAGCTGTTTTTT. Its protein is CSVCRDRHTGELFF.

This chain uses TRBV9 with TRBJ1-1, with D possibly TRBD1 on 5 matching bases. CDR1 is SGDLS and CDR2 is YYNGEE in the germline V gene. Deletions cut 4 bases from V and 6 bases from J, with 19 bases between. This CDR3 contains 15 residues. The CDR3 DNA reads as TGTGCCAGCAGCACTGGGGGGGAAGGGGTCGCTGAAGCTTTCTTT. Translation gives CASSTGGEGVAEAFF.

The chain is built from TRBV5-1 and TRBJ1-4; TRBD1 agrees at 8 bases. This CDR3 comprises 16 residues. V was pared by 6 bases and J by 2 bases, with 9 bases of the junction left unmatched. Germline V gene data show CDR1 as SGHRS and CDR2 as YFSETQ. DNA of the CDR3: TGCGCCAGCACCCTGGACAGGGCGGTTACTAATGAAAAACTGTTTTTT. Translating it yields CASTLDRAVTNEKLFF.

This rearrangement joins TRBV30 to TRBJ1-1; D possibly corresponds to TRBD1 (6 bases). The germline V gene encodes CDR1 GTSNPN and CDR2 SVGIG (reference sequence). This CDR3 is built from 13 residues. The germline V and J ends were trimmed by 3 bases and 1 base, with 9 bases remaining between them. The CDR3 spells CAWRLQGNTEAFF. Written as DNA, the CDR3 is TGTGCCTGGAGGCTACAGGGGAACACTGAAGCTTTCTTT. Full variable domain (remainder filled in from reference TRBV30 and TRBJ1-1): SQTIHQWPATLVQPVGSPLSLECTVEGTSNPNLYWYRQAAGRGLQLLFYSVGIGQISSEVPQNLSASRPQDRQFILSSKKLLLSDSGFYLCAWRLQGNTEAFFGQGTRLTVV.

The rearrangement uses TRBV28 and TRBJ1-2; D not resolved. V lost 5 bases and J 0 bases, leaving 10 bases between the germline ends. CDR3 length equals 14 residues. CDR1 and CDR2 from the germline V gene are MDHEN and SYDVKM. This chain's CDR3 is CASSKRSTNYGYTF. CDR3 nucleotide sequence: TGTGCCAGCAGTAAGAGGTCAACTAACTATGGCTACACCTTC.

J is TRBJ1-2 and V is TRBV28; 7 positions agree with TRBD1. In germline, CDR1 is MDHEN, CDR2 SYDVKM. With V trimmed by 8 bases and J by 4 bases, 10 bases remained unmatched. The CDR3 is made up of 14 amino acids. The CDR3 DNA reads TGTGCCAGCGTTCCTCCGGGACAGTTCTATGGCTACACCTTC. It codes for CASVPPGQFYGYTF.

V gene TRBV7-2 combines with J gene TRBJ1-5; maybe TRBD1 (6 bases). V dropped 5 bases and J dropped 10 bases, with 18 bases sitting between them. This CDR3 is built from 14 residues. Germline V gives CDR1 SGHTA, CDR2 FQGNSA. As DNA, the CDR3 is TGTGCCAGCAGCCCTGACAGGAATCAAGGACCCCAGCATTTT. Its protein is CASSPDRNQGPQHF.

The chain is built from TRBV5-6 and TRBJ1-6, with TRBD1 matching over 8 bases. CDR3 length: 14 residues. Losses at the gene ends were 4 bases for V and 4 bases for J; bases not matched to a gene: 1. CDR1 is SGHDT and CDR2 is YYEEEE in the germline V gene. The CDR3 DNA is TGTGCCAGCAGCGGACAGGGATATAATTCACCCCTCCACTTT. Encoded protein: CASSGQGYNSPLHF.

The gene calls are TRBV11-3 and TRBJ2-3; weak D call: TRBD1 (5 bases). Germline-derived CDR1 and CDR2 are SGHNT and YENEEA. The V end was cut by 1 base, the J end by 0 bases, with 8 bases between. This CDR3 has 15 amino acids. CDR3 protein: CASSLGTKSTDTQYF. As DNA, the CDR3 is TGTGCCAGCAGCTTAGGGACAAAGAGCACAGATACGCAGTATTTT.

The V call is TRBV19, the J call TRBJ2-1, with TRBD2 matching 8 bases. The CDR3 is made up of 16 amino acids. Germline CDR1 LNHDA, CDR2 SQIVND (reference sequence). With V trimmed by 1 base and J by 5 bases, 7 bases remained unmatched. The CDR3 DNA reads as TGTGCCAGTAGTATAGCGGGAGGGCTACGGAACAATGAGCAGTTCTTC. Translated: CASSIAGGLRNNEQFF.

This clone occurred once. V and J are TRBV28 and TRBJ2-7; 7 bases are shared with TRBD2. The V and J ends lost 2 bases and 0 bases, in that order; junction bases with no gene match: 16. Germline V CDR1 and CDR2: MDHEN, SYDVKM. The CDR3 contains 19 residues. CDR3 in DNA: TGTGCCAGCAGTTTAAGCCCCCCGTCTTCCGGCGGGAGCTCCTACGAGCAGTACTTC. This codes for CASSLSPPSSGGSSYEQYF.